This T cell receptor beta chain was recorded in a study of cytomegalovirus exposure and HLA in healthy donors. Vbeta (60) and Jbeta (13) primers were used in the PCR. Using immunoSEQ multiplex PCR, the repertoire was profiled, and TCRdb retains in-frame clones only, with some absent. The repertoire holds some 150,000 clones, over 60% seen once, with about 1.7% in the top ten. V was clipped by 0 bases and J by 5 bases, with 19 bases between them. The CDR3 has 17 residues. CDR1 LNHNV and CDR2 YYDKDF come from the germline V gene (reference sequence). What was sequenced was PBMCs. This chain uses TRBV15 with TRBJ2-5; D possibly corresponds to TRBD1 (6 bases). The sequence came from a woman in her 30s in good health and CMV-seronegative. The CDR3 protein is CATSRDYLVRGGETQYF. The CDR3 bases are TGTGCCACCAGCAGAGATTATTTGGTCAGGGGTGGGGAGACCCAGTACTTC.